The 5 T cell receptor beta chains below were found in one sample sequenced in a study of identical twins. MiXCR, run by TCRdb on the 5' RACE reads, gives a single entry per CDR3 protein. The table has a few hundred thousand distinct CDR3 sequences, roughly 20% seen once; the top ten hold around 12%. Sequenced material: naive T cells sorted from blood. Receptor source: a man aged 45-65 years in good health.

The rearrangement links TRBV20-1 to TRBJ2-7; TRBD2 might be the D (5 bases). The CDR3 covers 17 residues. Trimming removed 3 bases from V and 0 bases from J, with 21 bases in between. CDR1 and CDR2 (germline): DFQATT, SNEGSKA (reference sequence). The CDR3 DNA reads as TGCAGTGCTAGGAGGGTGGTATATATGGGGAGCTCCTACGAGCAGTACTTC. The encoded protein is CSARRVVYMGSSYEQYF.

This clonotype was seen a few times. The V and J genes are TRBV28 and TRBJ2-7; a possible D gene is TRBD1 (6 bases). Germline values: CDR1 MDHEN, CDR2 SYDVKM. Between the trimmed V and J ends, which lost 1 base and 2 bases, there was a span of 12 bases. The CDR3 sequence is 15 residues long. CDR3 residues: CASSLSPRDTYEQYF. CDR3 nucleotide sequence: TGTGCCAGCAGTTTATCCCCCCGGGACACCTACGAGCAGTACTTC.

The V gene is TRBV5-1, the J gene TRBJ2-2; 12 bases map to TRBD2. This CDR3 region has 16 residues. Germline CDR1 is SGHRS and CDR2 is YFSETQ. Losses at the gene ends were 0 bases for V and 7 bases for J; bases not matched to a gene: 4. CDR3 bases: TGCGCCAGCAGCTTGGAACTAGCGGGAGGAAACGGGGAGCTGTTTTTT. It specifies CASSLELAGGNGELFF.

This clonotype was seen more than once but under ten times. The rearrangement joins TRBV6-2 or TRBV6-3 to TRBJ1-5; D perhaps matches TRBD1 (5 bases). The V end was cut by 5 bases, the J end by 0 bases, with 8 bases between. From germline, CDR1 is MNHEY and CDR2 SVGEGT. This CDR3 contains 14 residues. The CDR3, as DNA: TGTGCCAGCAGTCCAAGGGGTAGCAATCAGCCCCAGCATTTT. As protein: CASSPRGSNQPQHF.

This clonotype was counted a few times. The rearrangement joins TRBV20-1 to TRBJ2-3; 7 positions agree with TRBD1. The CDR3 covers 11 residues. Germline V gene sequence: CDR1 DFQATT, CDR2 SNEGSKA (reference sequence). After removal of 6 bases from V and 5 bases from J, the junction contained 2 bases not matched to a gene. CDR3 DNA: TGCAGTGCAAACAGGGGAGATACGCAGTATTTT. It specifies CSANRGDTQYF.